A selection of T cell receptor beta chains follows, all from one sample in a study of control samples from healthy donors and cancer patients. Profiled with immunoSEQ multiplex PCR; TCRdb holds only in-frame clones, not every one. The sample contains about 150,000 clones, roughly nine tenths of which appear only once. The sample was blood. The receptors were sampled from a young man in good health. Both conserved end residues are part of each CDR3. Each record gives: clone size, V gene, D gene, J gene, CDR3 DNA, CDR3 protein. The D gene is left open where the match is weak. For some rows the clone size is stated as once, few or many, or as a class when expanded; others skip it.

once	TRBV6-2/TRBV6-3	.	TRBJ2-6	TGTGCCAGCAGTACCTCACCAGTCCTGACTTTC	CASSTSPVLTF
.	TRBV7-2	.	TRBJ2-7	TGTGCCAGCAGCCGGGAAGCCGTGGACGAGCAGTACTTC	CASSREAVDEQYF
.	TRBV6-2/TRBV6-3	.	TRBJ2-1	TGTGCCAGCAGTCGCCAGAGCTCCTACAATGAGCAGTTCTTC	CASSRQSSYNEQFF
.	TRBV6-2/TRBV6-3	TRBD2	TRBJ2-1	TGTGCCAGCAGTTACTTAGGGGTAGCGGGGGGGAAGCAGTTCTTC	CASSYLGVAGGKQFF
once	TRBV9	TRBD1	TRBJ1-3	TGTGCCAGCAGCGCCCCACAGGGGGGTGGAAACACCATATATTTT	CASSAPQGGGNTIYF
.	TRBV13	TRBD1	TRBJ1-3	TGTGCCAGCAGCCCAACAGGGACAGATGGAAACACCATATATTTT	CASSPTGTDGNTIYF
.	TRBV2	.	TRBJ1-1	TGTGCCAGCAGTGTCCAACTAGGCGGCACTGAAGCTTTCTTT	CASSVQLGGTEAFF
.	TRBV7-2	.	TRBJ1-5	TGTGCCAGCAGCCCCACCAGGGGAAACAATCAGCCCCAGCATTTT	CASSPTRGNNQPQHF
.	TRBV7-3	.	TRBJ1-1	TGTGCCAGCAGCTTAAATCCAGGGAACACTGAAGCTTTCTTT	CASSLNPGNTEAFF
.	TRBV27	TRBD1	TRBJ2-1	TGTGCCAGCACCCTCGCAGGGGGCGGCTACAATGAGCAGTTCTTC	CASTLAGGGYNEQFF
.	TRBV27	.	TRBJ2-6	TGTGCCAGCAGTTTGTGGGGGATTCAGGAGTATAGTGGCTCTGGGGCCAACGTCCTGACTTTC	CASSLWGIQEYSGSGANVLTF
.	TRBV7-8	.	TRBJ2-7	TGTGCCAGCACCTGGGGGGACAGACTTTACGAGCAGTACTTC	CASTWGDRLYEQYF
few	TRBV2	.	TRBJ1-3	TGTGCCAGCAGTGGGGACGTCGGAAACACCATATATTTT	CASSGDVGNTIYF
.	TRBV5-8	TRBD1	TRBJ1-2	TGTGCCAGCAGCTTGAACAGGGGGCTTGCCACCTTC	CASSLNRGLATF
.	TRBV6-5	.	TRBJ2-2	TGTGCCAGCAGTTACGGATATGAGTGGTTGTCCGGGGAGCTGTTTTTT	CASSYGYEWLSGELFF
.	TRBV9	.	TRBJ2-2	TGTGCCAGCAGCGTGAACACCGGGGAGCTGTTTTTT	CASSVNTGELFF
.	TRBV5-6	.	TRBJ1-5	TGTGCCAGCAGCTTGTCTGGGGAATATGGCAATCAGCCCCAGCATTTT	CASSLSGEYGNQPQHF
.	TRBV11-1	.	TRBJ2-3	TGTGCCAGCAGCCCTCCTGGAGGACCTCTCACAGATACGCAGTATTTT	CASSPPGGPLTDTQYF
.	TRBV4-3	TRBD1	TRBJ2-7	TGCGCCAGCAGCCAGGACAGGGGAACCTACGAGCAGTACTTC	CASSQDRGTYEQYF
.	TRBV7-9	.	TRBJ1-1	TGTGCCACAGGGATCGACACTGAAGCTTTCTTT	CATGIDTEAFF
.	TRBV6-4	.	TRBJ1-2	TGTGCCAGCACCGGAAACTATGGCTACACCTTC	CASTGNYGYTF